These 19 T cell receptor beta chains came from one sample sequenced in a study of cytomegalovirus exposure and HLA in healthy donors. PCR amplification relied on 60 Vbeta primers (plus 13 Jbeta primers). Clones were read by immunoSEQ multiplex PCR, and TCRdb kept only the in-frame ones, dropping some. The data hold roughly 92,000 clones, with approximately 80% observed a single time. Specimen: PBMCs. The origin of the receptors is a woman between 65 and 79 years old in good health and CMV-seropositive.

This clone was counted once. V usage is TRBV19 and J usage is TRBJ2-7; 10 bases agree with TRBD2. Germline V CDR1 and CDR2: LNHDA, SQIVND (reference sequence). With V trimmed by 10 bases and J by 4 bases, 10 bases remained unmatched. The CDR3 sequence is 14 residues long. This CDR3 reads CATPRSGRAYEQYF. The CDR3 coding sequence is TGTGCCACCCCGAGGAGCGGGAGGGCGTACGAGCAGTACTTC.

The J gene is TRBJ2-1, the V gene TRBV7-8; 10 nucleotides line up with TRBD1. CDR1 is SGHVS, CDR2 FQNEAQ, per germline. The CDR3 has 18 residues. Trimming cost V 5 bases and J 4 bases; bases outside gene matches: 14. CDR3 coding DNA: TGTGCCAGCAGCGTAGGGCCCTCCGACAGGGGGCGGTACAATGAGCAGTTCTTC. Amino acids: CASSVGPSDRGRYNEQFF.

In the case of this clone: One end of the junction fails to match germline, which may point to a read error. In the same sample, other DNA sequences code for this CDR3. The chain uses TRBV2 and TRBJ2-1, with a possible D match to TRBD2 (10 bases). The length of the CDR3 is 15 residues. Per the germline V gene, CDR1 is SNHLY and CDR2 is FYNNEI. The CDR3 DNA follows: TGTGCCAGCAGTGAAACTAGCGGGACAGGGAATGAGCAATTCTTC. This sequence encodes CASSETSGTGNEQFF.

The V gene is TRBV5-6, the J gene TRBJ2-1; D is uncertain. V was pared by 1 base and J by 0 bases, with 5 bases between. Germline V lookup: CDR1 SGHDT, CDR2 YYEEEE. The CDR3 length is 14 residues. DNA for the CDR3: TGTGCCAGCAGCTTGACTGCCTCCTACAATGAGCAGTTCTTC. This encodes CASSLTASYNEQFF. Full variable domain (outside the CDR3, taken from reference TRBV5-6 and TRBJ2-1): DAGVTQSPTHLIKTRGQQVTLRCSPKSGHDTVSWYQQALGQGPQFIFQYYEEEERQRGNFPDRFSGHQFPNYSSELNVNALLLGDSALYLCASSLTASYNEQFFGPGTRLTVL.

The rearrangement joins TRBV4-1 to TRBJ2-1, with 15 bases fitting TRBD2. The CDR3 consists of 18 residues. Germline CDR1 reads MGHRA; CDR2 reads YSYEKL. The junction had 6 bases not matched to a gene; V was cut back by 4 bases and J by 2 bases. This CDR3 reads CASSRGLAGGRPYNEQFF. CDR3 nucleotides: TGCGCCAGCAGCCGGGGACTAGCGGGAGGAAGGCCCTACAATGAGCAGTTCTTC.

The chain couples TRBV9 to TRBJ2-5; possibly TRBD2 for D (6 bases). The end of the DNA fits TRBJ2-7 better, so the J call may be wrong. Germline CDR1 is SGDLS and CDR2 is YYNGEE. The CDR3 length is 15 residues. CDR3 in DNA: TGTGCCAGCAGCCCTGATGGGGGGAGCTCCTACGAGCAGTACTTC. Translating it yields CASSPDGGSSYEQYF.

This clone was recorded once. This sequence joins TRBV29-1 and TRBJ2-2, with D possibly TRBD2 on 6 matching bases. The CDR3 has 14 amino acids. Germline V gene sequence: CDR1 SQVTM, CDR2 ANQGSEA. Trimming stripped 4 bases from V and 1 base from J, with 10 bases between. The chain's CDR3 is CSVVEGWNTGELFF. CDR3 DNA sequence: TGCAGCGTTGTGGAGGGATGGAACACCGGGGAGCTGTTTTTT.

V and J are TRBV28 and TRBJ1-5; D is perhaps TRBD1 (6 bases). Germline-derived CDR1 and CDR2 are MDHEN and SYDVKM. V gave up 10 bases and J gave up 0 bases, with 16 bases separating them. CDR3 length: 15 residues. The CDR3 coding sequence is TGTGCCACCCGGGGACACTTATATAGCAATCAGCCCCAGCATTTT. Residues: CATRGHLYSNQPQHF. The variable domain in full, with the rest retrieved from reference TRBV28 and TRBJ1-5, is DVKVTQSSRYLVKRTGEKVFLECVQDMDHENMFWYRQDPGLGLRLIYFSYDVKMKEKGDIPEGYSVSREKKERFSLILESASTNQTSMYLCATRGHLYSNQPQHFGDGTRLSIL.

This chain joins TRBV5-1 and TRBJ2-7, with 11 bases matching TRBD1. The germline V gene has CDR1 SGHRS and CDR2 YFSETQ. After removal of 4 bases from V and 7 bases from J, the junction contained 7 bases not matched to a gene. This CDR3 comprises 14 residues. CDR3 in amino acids: CASSGTGGSLEQYF. As DNA, the CDR3 is TGCGCCAGCAGCGGGACAGGGGGTTCGTTAGAGCAGTACTTC. Drawing the rest from reference TRBV5-1 and TRBJ2-7, the complete variable domain is KAGVTQTPRYLIKTRGQQVTLSCSPISGHRSVSWYQQTPGQGLQFLFEYFSETQRNKGNFPGRFSGRQFSNSRSEMNVSTLELGDSALYLCASSGTGGSLEQYFGPGTRLTVT.

The chain uses TRBV11-2 and TRBJ2-7; the D is unclear. Trimming removed 1 base from V and 2 bases from J, with 6 bases in between. CDR1 and CDR2 from the germline V gene are SGHAT and FQNNGV. The CDR3 spans 13 residues. The CDR3 nucleotides read TGTGCCAGCAGCTTAGGTCCCACCTACGAGCAGTACTTC. Its protein is CASSLGPTYEQYF.

This clone was observed a few times. The chain carries TRBV6-6 and TRBJ1-3; 7 bases line up with TRBD1. Germline V lookup: CDR1 MNHNY, CDR2 SVGAGI (reference sequence). The V gene end was trimmed by 6 bases and the J gene end by 2 bases; junction bases not matched to a gene: 7. The CDR3 is made up of 15 amino acids. The CDR3 nucleotides read TGTGCCAGCAGGAAGGGACAGAATACTGGAAACACCATATATTTT. It specifies CASRKGQNTGNTIYF.

The chain joins TRBV28 to TRBJ1-2, with TRBD1 matching over 10 bases. The V and J ends lost 4 bases and 3 bases, in that order; junction bases with no gene match: 5. Germline values: CDR1 MDHEN, CDR2 SYDVKM. There are 15 residues in the CDR3. The CDR3 is CASSSPTGGDYGYTF. The CDR3 DNA follows: TGTGCCAGCAGTTCACCGACAGGGGGCGACTATGGCTACACCTTC.

The rearrangement joins TRBV5-1 to TRBJ2-1, with a possible D match to TRBD2 (6 bases). Germline V lookup: CDR1 SGHRS, CDR2 YFSETQ. The CDR3 covers 16 residues. Deletions cut 4 bases from V and 6 bases from J, with 20 bases between. The CDR3 loop reads CASSQGLRVWVNEQFF. Written as DNA, the CDR3 is TGCGCCAGCAGCCAGGGACTCCGAGTATGGGTCAATGAGCAGTTCTTC.

V is TRBV5-1 and J is TRBJ2-2, with D perhaps matching TRBD1 (6 bases). CDR3 length equals 17 residues. Germline V lookup: CDR1 SGHRS, CDR2 YFSETQ. Deletions cut 5 bases from V and 0 bases from J, with 17 bases between. CDR3 coding DNA: TGCGCCAGCAGGATTAATACAGGGTTCGCGAACACCGGGGAGCTGTTTTTT. Translated: CASRINTGFANTGELFF.

This chain uses TRBV6-7 with TRBJ2-1, with 9 positions matching TRBD2. TRBV6-7 is noted as an ORF with a role that remains uncertain. With 0 bases clipped from V and 6 bases from J, the junction kept 15 bases outside the gene matches. The CDR3 extends over 19 amino acids. The CDR3 nucleotides are TGTGCCAGCAGTTACTCGTTGGTAGCGGGAGTTTCTTTGGGCAATGAGCAGTTCTTC. Protein: CASSYSLVAGVSLGNEQFF.

The V call is TRBV27, the J call TRBJ1-2; D is possibly TRBD1 (6 bases). The CDR3 is 15 residues long. Germline loops: CDR1 MNHEY, CDR2 SMNVEV (reference sequence). The germline V and J ends were trimmed by 0 bases and 4 bases, with 12 bases remaining between them. The CDR3 reads CASSLSAGQIYGYTF. The CDR3 DNA sequence: TGTGCCAGCAGTTTATCAGCAGGACAGATCTATGGCTACACCTTC.

The chain has TRBV27 and TRBJ2-5, with TRBD1 matching 10 bases. Trimming cost V 1 base and J 5 bases; bases outside gene matches: 4. The germline CDR1 and CDR2 sequences are MNHEY and SMNVEV (reference sequence). The CDR3 is 15 residues long. DNA of the CDR3: TGTGCCAGCAGTTTATGGGGGACAGGGGTCGAGACCCAGTACTTC. Translating gives CASSLWGTGVETQYF.

In its sample, this clone was seen once. V is TRBV10-3 and J is TRBJ2-5; D may be TRBD1 (6 bases). The CDR3 totals 14 residues. The V gene lost 3 bases and the J gene lost 4 bases, with 12 bases spanning the gap. Germline V gene lookup returns CDR1 ENHRY and CDR2 SYGVKD. The CDR3 region has the DNA TGTGCCATCAGTGAACAGGGTCAAAGAGAGACCCAGTACTTC. It codes for CAISEQGQRETQYF.

V is TRBV7-2 and J is TRBJ2-5; TRBD2 matches 12 bases. Germline lookup yields CDR1 SGHTA and CDR2 FQGNSA. Germline trimming cut 1 base from V and 2 bases from J; bases unmatched to any gene: 5. The CDR3 has 17 amino acids. CDR3 DNA sequence: TGTGCCAGCAGCTTAGGGGCCCTAGCGGGAGGGCAAGAGACCCAGTACTTC. Its protein is CASSLGALAGGQETQYF.